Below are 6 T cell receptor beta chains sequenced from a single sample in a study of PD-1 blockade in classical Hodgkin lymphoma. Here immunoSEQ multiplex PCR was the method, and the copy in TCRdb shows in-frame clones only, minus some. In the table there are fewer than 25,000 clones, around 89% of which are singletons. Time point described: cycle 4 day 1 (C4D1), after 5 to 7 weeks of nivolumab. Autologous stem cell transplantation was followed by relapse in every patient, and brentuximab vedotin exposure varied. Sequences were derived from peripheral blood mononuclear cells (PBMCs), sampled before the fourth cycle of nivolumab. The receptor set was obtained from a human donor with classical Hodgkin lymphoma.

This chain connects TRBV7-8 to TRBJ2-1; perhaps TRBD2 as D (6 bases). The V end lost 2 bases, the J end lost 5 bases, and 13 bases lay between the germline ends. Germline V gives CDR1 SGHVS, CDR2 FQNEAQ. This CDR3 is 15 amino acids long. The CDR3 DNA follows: TGTGCCAGCAGCTTATCGGCGGGAAATCACAATGAGCAGTTCTTC. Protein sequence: CASSLSAGNHNEQFF.

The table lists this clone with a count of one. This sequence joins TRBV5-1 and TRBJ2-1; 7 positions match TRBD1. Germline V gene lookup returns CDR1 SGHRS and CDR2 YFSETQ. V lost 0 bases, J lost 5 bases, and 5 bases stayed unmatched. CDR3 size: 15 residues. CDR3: CASSLGQGKHNEQFF. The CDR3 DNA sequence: TGCGCCAGCAGCTTGGGACAGGGAAAGCACAATGAGCAGTTCTTC.

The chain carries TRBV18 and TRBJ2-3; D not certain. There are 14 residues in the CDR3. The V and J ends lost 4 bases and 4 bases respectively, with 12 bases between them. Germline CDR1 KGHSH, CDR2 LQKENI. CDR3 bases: TGTGCCAGCTCACAACGCCCCCTCCCAGATACGCAGTATTTT. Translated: CASSQRPLPDTQYF.

DNA for the CDR3: TGTGCCAGCAGTCCAAGACTTCTCGCTCCCTACGAGCAGTACTTC. This gives the protein CASSPRLLAPYEQYF. This chain connects TRBV6-5 to TRBJ2-7; no clear D gene. V was clipped by 5 bases and J by 2 bases, with 16 bases between them. The CDR3 extends over 15 amino acids. Per germline, CDR1 MNHEY and CDR2 SVGAGI.

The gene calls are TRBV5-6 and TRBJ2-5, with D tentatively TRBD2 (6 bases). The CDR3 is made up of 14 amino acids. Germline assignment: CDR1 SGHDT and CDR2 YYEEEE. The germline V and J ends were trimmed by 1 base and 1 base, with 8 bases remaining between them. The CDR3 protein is CASSLLGGQETQYF. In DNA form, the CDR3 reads TGTGCCAGCAGCTTGCTGGGGGGCCAAGAGACCCAGTACTTC.

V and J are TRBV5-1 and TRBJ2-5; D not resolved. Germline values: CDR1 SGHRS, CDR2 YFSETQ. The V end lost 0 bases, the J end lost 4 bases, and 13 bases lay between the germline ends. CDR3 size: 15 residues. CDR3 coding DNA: TGCGCCAGCAGCTTGGCCAATGGAGTCGGAGAGACCCAGTACTTC. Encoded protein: CASSLANGVGETQYF.